Below, 23 T cell receptor beta chains from the same sample are listed, as sequenced in a study of T cell responses to AZD1222 COVID-19 vaccine. Data came from immunoSEQ multiplex PCR; TCRdb stores just in-frame clones and leaves some out. This sample yields some 150,000 clones, of which about 82% are seen a single time; approximately 5.4% belongs to the top ten. The specimen comprised peripheral blood, sampled 28 days after the second AZD1222 dose. These receptors all stem from an adult who received the AZD1222 COVID-19 vaccine.

The chain has TRBV5-6 and TRBJ2-2; 7 nucleotides agree with TRBD1. CDR3 size: 15 residues. Germline assignment: CDR1 SGHDT and CDR2 YYEEEE. V shed 1 base, J shed 4 bases, and the junction held 4 bases outside the gene matches. CDR3 in DNA: TGTGCCAGCAGCTTGCCGGGACAGTCCACCGGGGAGCTGTTTTTT. Its protein product is CASSLPGQSTGELFF.

The rearrangement uses TRBV15 and TRBJ2-2; D gene uncertain. Trimming took off 0 bases at V and 5 bases at J, with 7 bases between the two ends. This CDR3 has 14 amino acids. Germline values: CDR1 LNHNV, CDR2 YYDKDF (reference sequence). The CDR3 region has the DNA TGTGCCACCAGCAGAGATCTGCGAACCGGGGAGCTGTTTTTT. Translating gives CATSRDLRTGELFF.

This rearrangement joins TRBV7-9 to TRBJ1-3; no firm D call. Germline values: CDR1 SEHNR, CDR2 FQNEAQ (reference sequence). The germline V and J ends were trimmed by 1 base and 4 bases, with 5 bases remaining between them. The CDR3 consists of 13 residues. The CDR3 DNA reads TGTGCCAGCAGCTTAGTTCTGGGAAACACCATATATTTT. Protein product: CASSLVLGNTIYF.

This chain connects TRBV7-6 to TRBJ2-1; TRBD1 matches at 9 bases. CDR3 length equals 15 residues. The germline V gene has CDR1 SGHVS and CDR2 FNYEAQ. J lost 8 bases, V lost 4 bases, and 9 bases had no gene match. This CDR3 is CASSSGGTGNHEQFF. The CDR3 bases are TGTGCCAGCAGCTCCGGGGGGACAGGGAACCATGAGCAGTTCTTC.

The chain combines TRBV7-9 with TRBJ2-2; TRBD1 or TRBD2 may be the D gene (6 bases each). The CDR3 is 15 residues long. V lost 1 base, J lost 6 bases, and 12 bases lay in between. The V gene's germline CDR1 is SEHNR and CDR2 FQNEAQ (reference sequence). CDR3 sequence: CASSLGGAVPGELFF. CDR3 coding DNA: TGTGCCAGCAGCTTAGGGGGGGCCGTACCCGGGGAGCTGTTTTTT.

V and J are TRBV6-5 and TRBJ2-3, with D uncertain. The CDR3 totals 12 residues. The germline V gene encodes CDR1 MNHEY and CDR2 SVGAGI. Trimming removed 7 bases at V and 10 bases at J, with 15 bases between. The CDR3 sequence is CASTDTPHAQYF. CDR3 coding DNA: TGTGCCAGCACGGATACCCCTCATGCGCAGTATTTT.

This chain connects TRBV19 to TRBJ1-4, with TRBD1 matching 9 bases. The V gene's germline CDR1 is LNHDA and CDR2 SQIVND (reference sequence). This CDR3 has 14 amino acids. Trimming took 6 bases from V and 6 from J; bases not matched to a gene: 5. Written as DNA, the CDR3 is TGTGCCAGTAGATTGGGACAGGGATATGAAAAACTGTTTTTT. Translation: CASRLGQGYEKLFF.

The chain uses TRBV6-5 and TRBJ1-6, with D possibly TRBD1 on 5 matching bases. Germline V CDR1 and CDR2: MNHEY, SVGAGI. This CDR3 region has 14 residues. Trimming pared 5 bases from V and 8 bases from J, leaving 13 bases between. This chain's CDR3 is CASSRLVGDSPLHF. CDR3 sequence (DNA): TGTGCCAGCAGTCGCCTCGTGGGGGATTCACCCCTCCACTTT.

The chain links TRBV7-2 to TRBJ1-1; D might be TRBD1 (5 bases). Germline V gives CDR1 SGHTA, CDR2 FQGNSA. The V end lost 1 base, the J end lost 1 base, and 7 bases lay between the germline ends. The CDR3 spans 14 residues. The CDR3 protein is CASSLGRANTEAFF. CDR3 bases: TGTGCCAGCAGCTTAGGCAGGGCGAACACTGAAGCTTTCTTT.

The V and J genes are TRBV7-8 and TRBJ2-1; 7 nucleotides align to TRBD2. The germline gives CDR1 SGHVS, CDR2 FQNEAQ. The CDR3 loop spans 16 amino acids. Trimming removed 1 base from V and 6 bases from J; junction bases left unmatched: 9. CDR3 amino acids: CASSLEFSGKGNEQFF. As DNA, the CDR3 is TGTGCCAGCAGCTTAGAATTCAGCGGGAAAGGCAATGAGCAGTTCTTC.

The chain couples TRBV19 to TRBJ1-2; TRBD1 might be the D (5 bases). Germline values: CDR1 LNHDA, CDR2 SQIVND (reference sequence). V gave up 3 bases and J gave up 8 bases, with 10 bases separating them. This CDR3 comprises 12 residues. CDR3 in amino acids: CASSIGGIGYTF. The DNA of the CDR3 is TGTGCCAGTAGTATTGGGGGGATCGGCTACACCTTC. The variable domain in full, with the rest retrieved from reference TRBV19 and TRBJ1-2, is DGGITQSPKYLFRKEGQNVTLSCEQNLNHDAMYWYRQDPGQGLRLIYYSQIVNDFQKGDIAEGYSVSREKKESFPLTVTSAQKNPTAFYLCASSIGGIGYTFGSGTRLTVV.

The chain uses TRBV3-1 (or the pseudogene TRBV3-2) and TRBJ2-7; possibly TRBD1 or TRBD2 for D (5 bases each). V was shortened by 2 bases and J by 1 base, with 9 bases between the two germline ends. This CDR3 comprises 14 residues. The germline CDR1 and CDR2 sequences are LGHDT and YNNKEL (reference sequence). The CDR3 spells CASSQSWGSYEQYF. CDR3 sequence (DNA): TGTGCCAGCAGCCAATCTTGGGGGTCCTACGAGCAGTACTTC.

This sequence joins TRBV10-3 and TRBJ2-7, with D maybe TRBD1 (6 bases). The V end was cut by 2 bases, the J end by 8 bases, with 16 bases between. The CDR3 is made up of 14 amino acids. Germline lookup yields CDR1 ENHRY and CDR2 SYGVKD. The CDR3 nucleotides read TGTGCCATCAGTGAGCCCGGACAGACTGCACAGCAGTACTTC. Its protein product is CAISEPGQTAQQYF.

The rearrangement links TRBV27 to TRBJ2-7, with a weak D call TRBD1 (6 bases). CDR1 MNHEY and CDR2 SMNVEV come from the germline V gene (reference sequence). CDR3 length: 14 residues. The V gene lost 2 bases and the J gene lost 2 bases, with 10 bases spanning the gap. In nucleotides, the CDR3 is TGTGCCAGCAGTTTACTGGGACATACCTACGAGCAGTACTTC. This codes for CASSLLGHTYEQYF.

V gene TRBV10-3 combines with J gene TRBJ2-2, with TRBD2 matching 11 bases. From germline, CDR1 is ENHRY and CDR2 SYGVKD. The J segment lost 1 base and the V segment lost 7 bases, leaving 5 bases of the junction unmatched. This CDR3 spans 16 amino acids. CDR3 coding DNA: TGTGCCATCACTCCCACTAGCGGGGGGAACACCGGGGAGCTGTTTTTT. This gives the protein CAITPTSGGNTGELFF.

V is TRBV19 and J is TRBJ2-7; a weak D match, TRBD2 (5 bases). The CDR3 spans 13 residues. Per the germline V gene, CDR1 is LNHDA and CDR2 is SQIVND (reference sequence). V lost 6 bases to trimming and J lost 7 bases, with 16 bases between them. As DNA, the CDR3 is TGTGCCAGTAGCCGGGGATACACGATAGAGCAGTACTTC. Its protein is CASSRGYTIEQYF. Using reference TRBV19 and TRBJ2-7 for the parts outside the CDR3, the full variable domain is DGGITQSPKYLFRKEGQNVTLSCEQNLNHDAMYWYRQDPGQGLRLIYYSQIVNDFQKGDIAEGYSVSREKKESFPLTVTSAQKNPTAFYLCASSRGYTIEQYFGPGTRLTVT.

The V gene is TRBV6-1, the J gene TRBJ2-5; tentative D call: TRBD2 (7 bases). Trimming took 6 bases from V and 4 from J, leaving 15 bases between them. Germline CDR1 reads MNHNS; CDR2 reads SASEGT. This CDR3 spans 14 amino acids. As DNA, the CDR3 is TGTGCCAGCAGACCCGCCGGGGGGCGAGAGACCCAGTACTTC. Its translation: CASRPAGGRETQYF.

The chain links TRBV18 to TRBJ2-3; D is unresolved. The CDR3 contains 16 residues. V lost 3 bases, J lost 0 bases, and 13 bases lay in between. Germline CDR1 KGHSH, CDR2 LQKENI. CDR3 DNA sequence: TGTGCCAGCTCACCTTCCGGTTGGGATAGCACAGATACGCAGTATTTT. Translating it yields CASSPSGWDSTDTQYF.

V is TRBV7-6 and J is TRBJ2-2; D remains unclear. The CDR3 is 14 residues long. The germline CDR1 and CDR2 sequences are SGHVS and FNYEAQ. Trimming removed 2 bases from V and 5 bases from J, with 9 bases in between. CDR3 nucleotides: TGTGCCAGCAGCTTATTCCAGGATACCGGGGAGCTGTTTTTT. Its protein product is CASSLFQDTGELFF.

The DNA for the CDR3 is TGTGCCAGCAGCTTAGGGGCCGTCTGGACTAGCGGGGAAGAGACCCAGTACTTC. The encoded protein is CASSLGAVWTSGEETQYF. V gene TRBV11-2 combines with J gene TRBJ2-5, with TRBD2 matching over 12 bases. This CDR3 region has 18 residues. V shed 1 base and J 3 bases; nucleotides not matched to a gene: 9. From germline, CDR1 is SGHAT and CDR2 FQNNGV.

This clone occurred once. This rearrangement joins TRBV5-1 to TRBJ2-2, with unresolved D. The CDR3 consists of 16 residues. Trimming shortened V by 0 bases and J by 1 base, and 10 bases separated the two germline ends. Germline lookup yields CDR1 SGHRS and CDR2 YFSETQ. CDR3 bases: TGCGCCAGCAGCTTGGTGGTGGTGGTGAACACCGGGGAGCTGTTTTTT. This encodes CASSLVVVVNTGELFF.

This rearrangement joins TRBV4-2 to TRBJ2-7, with TRBD1 identical over 8 bases. J lost 2 bases, V lost 0 bases, and 3 bases had no gene match. Germline loops: CDR1 LGHNA, CDR2 YNFKEQ. The CDR3 covers 15 residues. The CDR3 protein is CASSQEGQGPYEQYF. The CDR3 DNA sequence: TGTGCCAGCAGCCAAGAAGGACAGGGCCCCTACGAGCAGTACTTC.

The chain uses TRBV4-1 and TRBJ1-2; D gene uncertain. The V and J ends lost 1 base and 3 bases respectively, with 6 bases between them. Germline V gives CDR1 MGHRA, CDR2 YSYEKL. This CDR3 is built from 13 residues. The CDR3 loop is CASSQVQYYGYTF. The CDR3 region has the DNA TGCGCCAGCAGCCAAGTGCAGTACTATGGCTACACCTTC.